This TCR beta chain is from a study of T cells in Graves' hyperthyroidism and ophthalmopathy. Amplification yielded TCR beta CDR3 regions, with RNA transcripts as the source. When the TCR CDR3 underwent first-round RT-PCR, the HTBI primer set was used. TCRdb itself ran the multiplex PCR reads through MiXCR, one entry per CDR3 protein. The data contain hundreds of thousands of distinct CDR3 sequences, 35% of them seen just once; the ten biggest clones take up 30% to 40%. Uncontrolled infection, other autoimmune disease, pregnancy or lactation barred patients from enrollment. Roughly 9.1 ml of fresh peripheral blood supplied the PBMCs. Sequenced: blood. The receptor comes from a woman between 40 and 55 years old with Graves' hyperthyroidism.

The CDR3 loop reads CASSEYRVGGYEQYF. The CDR3 nucleotides are TGTGCCAGCAGTGAATACAGGGTCGGTGGGTACGAGCAGTACTTC. The V call is TRBV25-1, the J call TRBJ2-7, with D possibly TRBD1 on 5 matching bases. The CDR3 totals 15 residues. Trimming pared 0 bases from V and 4 bases from J, leaving 13 bases between. Germline V gene sequence: CDR1 MGHDK, CDR2 SYGVNS.